This TCR beta chain was sequenced in a study of response to subunit inactivated influenza vaccine. TCRdb reprocessed the RT-PCR reads via MiXCR and lists one record per CDR3 protein. The repertoire holds about 500,000 distinct CDR3 sequences, with about 15% as singletons. Trimming took off 5 bases at V and 6 bases at J, with 14 bases between the two ends. The CDR3 is 14 residues long. Study results and caveats: Every seasonal influenza vaccination brings in few new T cells, the authors suggested.

This clonotype was seen ten or more times. Antigen specificity is unknown. The sequencing used CD4+ T cells sorted from PBMCs, collected less than 30 months after vaccination. The receptor comes from a man in his fifties or sixties who received an inactivated influenza vaccine. The chain uses TRBV12-3 or TRBV12-4 and TRBJ1-5, with D possibly TRBD1 on 5 matching bases. The CDR3 loop reads CASSRGTQSQPQHF. DNA for the CDR3: TGTGCCAGCAGTCGCGGGACCCAATCTCAGCCCCAGCATTTT.